These 17 T cell receptor beta chains originate from one sample sequenced in a study of blood T cell repertoires in COVID-19. Only in-frame clones appear in the TCRdb table, and some are missing; sequencing was by immunoSEQ multiplex PCR. The table lists under 70,000 clones, over 75% of them singletons, with 8% to 10% in the top ten. Material for sequencing was peripheral blood. All receptors come from a human donor in a cohort sampled during active COVID-19.

The rearrangement joins TRBV7-2 to TRBJ1-1, with 7 nucleotides matching TRBD1. The CDR3 totals 15 residues. The ends lost 1 base at V and 3 bases at J; junction bases unmatched: 5. Germline values: CDR1 SGHTA, CDR2 FQGNSA. CDR3 sequence: CASSLVGRGDTEAFF. DNA of the CDR3: TGTGCCAGCAGCTTAGTCGGCAGGGGGGACACTGAAGCTTTCTTT.

CDR3 amino acids: CASSSKQGAVTQYF. The CDR3 nucleotides read TGTGCCAGCAGCTCAAAACAGGGGGCTGTGACCCAGTACTTC. The chain links TRBV11-2 to TRBJ2-5, with TRBD1 matching 9 bases. The CDR3 consists of 14 residues. From germline, CDR1 is SGHAT and CDR2 FQNNGV. Germline trimming cut 4 bases from V and 7 bases from J; bases unmatched to any gene: 7.

CDR3 in DNA: TGTGCCTGGAGTACCGGACAGGGGAGGGTGAGGAACACTGAAGCTTTCTTT. Its protein product is CAWSTGQGRVRNTEAFF. The genes are TRBV30 and TRBJ1-1; 9 bases are shared with TRBD1. The CDR3 has 17 amino acids. From germline, CDR1 is GTSNPN and CDR2 SVGIG (reference sequence). J was trimmed by 1 base and V by 2 bases; bases with no gene match: 11.

The V call is TRBV6-2 or TRBV6-3, the J call TRBJ2-7, with D perhaps matching TRBD2 (5 bases). Per germline, CDR1 MNHEY and CDR2 SVGEGT. The CDR3 is made up of 16 amino acids. Trimming removed 3 bases at V and 6 bases at J, with 21 bases between. CDR3 loop: CASSYPQNRTSGEQYF. CDR3 nucleotide sequence: TGTGCCAGCAGTTATCCGCAGAACCGTACAAGCGGCGAGCAGTACTTC.

This clone has a single count. The chain has TRBV6-2 or TRBV6-3 and TRBJ1-2; tentatively, D is TRBD1 (5 bases). Per the germline V gene, CDR1 is MNHEY and CDR2 is SVGEGT. The germline V and J ends were trimmed by 6 bases and 4 bases, with 15 bases remaining between them. The CDR3 has 14 residues. In DNA, the CDR3 is TGTGCCAGCAGCCAACCCCCAGGGTTCTATGGCTACACCTTC. It yields the protein CASSQPPGFYGYTF.

CDR3 sequence (DNA): TGCGCCAGCAGTCAAGAAGGAGGGGCAGGTAATTCACCCCTCCACTTT. The encoded protein is CASSQEGGAGNSPLHF. The chain uses TRBV23-1 and TRBJ1-6, with D perhaps TRBD1 (5 bases). TRBV23-1 is labeled an ORF, and its function is uncertain. V lost 2 bases and J 6 bases, leaving 14 bases between the germline ends. CDR3 length: 16 amino acids.

This chain joins TRBV7-2 and TRBJ1-2; 9 nucleotides line up with TRBD1. The CDR3 contains 15 residues. Losses at the gene ends were 0 bases for V and 4 bases for J; bases not matched to a gene: 3. Germline V lookup: CDR1 SGHTA, CDR2 FQGNSA. The CDR3 DNA reads as TGTGCCAGCAGCTTAGCGCCGGGACAGGGCTATGGCTACACCTTC. Its protein is CASSLAPGQGYGYTF.

This sequence joins TRBV4-3 and TRBJ2-7; TRBD2 aligns across 10 bases. CDR1 and CDR2 (germline): LGHNA, YSLEER. This CDR3 comprises 14 residues. In DNA form, the CDR3 reads TGCTCCTGGCCCGCGAGCGGGAGGGCCTACGAGCAGTACTTC. This encodes CSWPASGRAYEQYF.

V and J are TRBV11-2 and TRBJ2-7; 7 positions match TRBD2. The V gene's germline CDR1 is SGHAT and CDR2 FQNNGV. With V trimmed by 1 base and J by 0 bases, 9 bases remained unmatched. The CDR3 contains 17 residues. CDR3 bases: TGTGCCAGCAGCTTAGGTGAGCCAGGGACTACCTCCTACGAGCAGTACTTC. It encodes CASSLGEPGTTSYEQYF.

The rearrangement links TRBV12-3 or TRBV12-4 to TRBJ2-5; weak D call: TRBD1 (5 bases). V dropped 6 bases and J dropped 4 bases, with 12 bases sitting between them. The CDR3 spans 13 residues. The CDR3, as DNA: TGTGCCAGCAGCCCTAGAAGGGGAGAGACCCAGTACTTC. Its protein is CASSPRRGETQYF.

This clone was found a few times. The chain couples TRBV6-2 or TRBV6-3 to TRBJ2-7, with D hard to call. CDR1 MNHEY and CDR2 SVGEGT come from the germline V gene. The CDR3 is 15 residues long. The germline V and J ends were trimmed by 5 bases and 3 bases, with 17 bases remaining between them. The CDR3: CASSRLMTANYEQYF. CDR3 DNA: TGTGCCAGCAGTCGACTGATGACTGCTAACTACGAGCAGTACTTC.

The genes are TRBV18 and TRBJ1-2; D is uncertain. Trimming took 2 bases from V and 4 from J, leaving 14 bases between them. This CDR3 is built from 15 residues. Germline loops: CDR1 KGHSH, CDR2 LQKENI. The CDR3 is CASSPVWTEGYGYTF. In DNA form, the CDR3 reads TGTGCCAGCTCACCAGTGTGGACCGAGGGCTATGGCTACACCTTC.

A single count supports this clone. The CDR3 bases are TGTGCCAGCAGCCAAGGACTAGCGGGTTACCAAGAGACCCAGTACTTC. It translates to CASSQGLAGYQETQYF. The V call is TRBV11-2, the J call TRBJ2-5; 11 bases fit TRBD2. J was trimmed by 0 bases and V by 5 bases; bases with no gene match: 5. This CDR3 spans 16 amino acids. CDR1 SGHAT and CDR2 FQNNGV come from the germline V gene.

This clone is a singleton in its sample. The chain recombines TRBV9 with TRBJ1-3; perhaps TRBD1 as D (5 bases). V lost 1 base and J 0 bases, leaving 14 bases between the germline ends. Germline CDR1 and CDR2: SGDLS and YYNGEE. This CDR3 has 17 residues. The CDR3 region is CASSVQGNQISGNTIYF. As DNA, the CDR3 is TGTGCCAGCAGCGTACAGGGCAACCAAATCTCTGGAAACACCATATATTTT.

The rearrangement uses TRBV27 and TRBJ2-7; TRBD2 matches 9 bases. The V and J ends lost 6 bases and 1 base, in that order; junction bases with no gene match: 7. The CDR3 is made up of 15 amino acids. Per the germline V gene, CDR1 is MNHEY and CDR2 is SMNVEV (reference sequence). CDR3 sequence: CASRSGTSRSYEQYF. The CDR3 nucleotides are TGTGCCAGCAGGTCCGGGACTAGCAGATCCTACGAGCAGTACTTC.

The J gene is TRBJ2-7, the V gene TRBV11-2, with D possibly being TRBD2 (7 bases). The CDR3 is 15 residues long. V dropped 1 base and J dropped 6 bases, with 16 bases sitting between them. CDR1 SGHAT and CDR2 FQNNGV come from the germline V gene. In DNA form, the CDR3 reads TGTGCCAGCAGCTTAGCGGGGGGCGTAGTCAGCGAGCAGTACTTC. This encodes CASSLAGGVVSEQYF.

This clone was recorded once. CDR3 in DNA: TGTGCCACCAGTGGAGGACAGGGGCCCGGGGAGCTGTTTTTT. It translates to CATSGGQGPGELFF. The chain carries TRBV24-1 and TRBJ2-2; 9 bases are a match to TRBD1. Germline V gene lookup returns CDR1 KGHDR and CDR2 SFDVKD. The CDR3 contains 14 residues. The trim removed 5 bases at V and 6 bases at J, leaving 3 bases unmatched.